This TCR beta chain originates from a study of blood T cell repertoires in COVID-19. Background on the study: Donors in the United States, Italy and Spain gave samples during acute or convalescent COVID-19. PBMCs, B-cell-depleted T cells, or T cells were the source of the cDNA or gDNA that made up the material.

Enrolled through a virtual design, the participants were between roughly 18 and 90 years of age and came from 24 US areas. V was pared by 2 bases and J by 3 bases, with 12 bases between. Germline assignment: CDR1 KGHSH and CDR2 LQKENI. CDR3 length: 15 amino acids. As handled by the study authors: Amplifying reference gene primers gave estimates of nucleated cell counts. Method: immunoSEQ multiplex PCR; TCRdb's copy keeps in-frame clones and lacks some. The V and J calls and clone size were taken over from that table, and D and trimming were inferred from the DNA. The repertoire holds some 290,000 clones, roughly 88% seen once, with under 3% in the top ten.

J is TRBJ2-3 and V is TRBV18, with D perhaps matching TRBD2 (5 bases). The clonotype originates from a woman aged 40 to 55 with acute COVID-19. Source material: PBMCs or T cells enriched from blood (not recorded which). The CDR3 loop reads CASSPIGKGTDTQYF. The CDR3 DNA is TGTGCCAGCTCACCAATCGGGAAGGGAACAGATACGCAGTATTTT.